The entry that follows covers one TCR beta chain sequence. This CDR3 is built from 15 residues. V was trimmed by 0 bases and J by 1 base, leaving 9 bases between them. CDR1 is SGDLS, CDR2 YYNGEE, per germline. These data are taken from a study of blood T cell repertoires in COVID-19. Study at large: Specimens from acute and convalescent COVID-19 originated in the United States, Italy and Spain. PBMCs, B-cell-depleted T cells, or T cells were the source of the cDNA or gDNA that made up the material.

Authors' processing steps: Counts of nucleated cells, estimated from reference gene primer amplification, were obtained. Assay used: immunoSEQ multiplex PCR; TCRdb lists only in-frame clones, some missing. V and J calls and clone size follow that table, whereas D and trimming were derived from the DNA. The sample contains 180,000 or so clones, 85% to 90% of which appear only once. The clonotype was recovered from a woman aged 25 to 39 with active or convalescent COVID-19. Sample: peripheral blood. This sequence joins TRBV9 and TRBJ2-3; the D gene is possibly TRBD1 (6 bases). The CDR3 sequence: CASSVGGRGTDTQYF. In nucleotides, the CDR3 is TGTGCCAGCAGCGTAGGGGGGCGAGGCACAGATACGCAGTATTTT.